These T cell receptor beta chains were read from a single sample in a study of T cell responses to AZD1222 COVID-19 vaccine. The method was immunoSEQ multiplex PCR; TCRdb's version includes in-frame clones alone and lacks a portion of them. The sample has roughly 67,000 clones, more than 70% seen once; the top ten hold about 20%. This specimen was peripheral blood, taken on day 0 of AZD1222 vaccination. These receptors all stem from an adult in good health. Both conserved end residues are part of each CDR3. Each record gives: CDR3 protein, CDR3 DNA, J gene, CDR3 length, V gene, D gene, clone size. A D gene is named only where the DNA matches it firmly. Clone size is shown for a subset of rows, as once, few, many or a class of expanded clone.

CDR3aa: CASSGKTSGSYEQYF; CDR3nt: TGTGCCAGCAGTGGAAAGACTAGCGGGAGTTACGAGCAGTACTTC; j_gene: TRBJ2-7; len: 15; v_gene: TRBV25-1; d_gene: TRBD2; abundance: NA
CDR3aa: CAITGTDNGGEQFF; CDR3nt: TGTGCCATCACCGGGACGGATAATGGTGGTGAGCAGTTCTTC; j_gene: TRBJ2-1; len: 14; v_gene: TRBV10-3; d_gene: NA; abundance: NA
CDR3aa: CASPKQAEGGYTF; CDR3nt: TGTGCCTCCCCAAAGCAAGCTGAGGGGGGCTACACCTTC; j_gene: TRBJ1-2; len: 13; v_gene: TRBV30; d_gene: NA; abundance: NA
CDR3aa: CASSLAAPIYEQYF; CDR3nt: TGTGCCAGCAGCTTAGCAGCTCCGATTTACGAGCAGTACTTC; j_gene: TRBJ2-7; len: 14; v_gene: TRBV11-2; d_gene: NA; abundance: once
CDR3aa: CASSQSGTPGTYGYTF; CDR3nt: TGTGCCAGCAGCCAATCGGGGACCCCGGGTACCTATGGCTACACCTTC; j_gene: TRBJ1-2; len: 16; v_gene: TRBV3-1/TRBV3-2; d_gene: NA; abundance: NA
CDR3aa: CASTQQGHQETQYF; CDR3nt: TGTGCCAGCACCCAACAGGGCCACCAAGAGACCCAGTACTTC; j_gene: TRBJ2-5; len: 14; v_gene: TRBV2; d_gene: NA; abundance: NA
CDR3aa: CAWSPGGGYTF; CDR3nt: TGTGCCTGGAGTCCAGGGGGCGGCTACACCTTC; j_gene: TRBJ1-2; len: 11; v_gene: TRBV30; d_gene: TRBD1; abundance: once
CDR3aa: CASSLEASNQPQHF; CDR3nt: TGCGCCAGCAGCTTAGAGGCGAGCAATCAGCCCCAGCATTTT; j_gene: TRBJ1-5; len: 14; v_gene: TRBV5-1; d_gene: NA; abundance: once
CDR3aa: CAISPVGESSKNIQYF; CDR3nt: TGTGCCATCAGTCCAGTAGGGGAGAGCTCCAAAAACATTCAGTACTTC; j_gene: TRBJ2-4; len: 16; v_gene: TRBV10-3; d_gene: NA; abundance: NA
CDR3aa: CASSPIQGKGTDTQYF; CDR3nt: TGTGCCAGTAGTCCAATACAGGGTAAAGGCACAGATACGCAGTATTTT; j_gene: TRBJ2-3; len: 16; v_gene: TRBV19; d_gene: NA; abundance: NA
CDR3aa: CASRTGGSGTEAFF; CDR3nt: TGTGCCAGCAGGACAGGGGGAAGCGGCACTGAAGCTTTCTTT; j_gene: TRBJ1-1; len: 14; v_gene: TRBV7-3; d_gene: TRBD1; abundance: NA
CDR3aa: CASSGWVGLAGDADTQYF; CDR3nt: TGTGCCAGCAGCGGGTGGGTCGGACTAGCGGGAGACGCAGATACGCAGTATTTT; j_gene: TRBJ2-3; len: 18; v_gene: TRBV7-8; d_gene: TRBD2; abundance: NA
CDR3aa: CASSLFGGGKWSNEQFF; CDR3nt: TGTGCCAGCAGTTTATTTGGGGGAGGGAAATGGTCAAATGAGCAGTTCTTC; j_gene: TRBJ2-1; len: 17; v_gene: TRBV28; d_gene: TRBD2; abundance: few
CDR3aa: CASTSRGDNEQFF; CDR3nt: TGCGCCAGCACTTCTAGGGGCGACAATGAGCAGTTCTTC; j_gene: TRBJ2-1; len: 13; v_gene: TRBV5-1; d_gene: NA; abundance: once
CDR3aa: CASTLDRSYNEQFF; CDR3nt: TGTGCCAGCACCCTTGACAGGTCCTACAATGAGCAGTTCTTC; j_gene: TRBJ2-1; len: 14; v_gene: TRBV11-2; d_gene: NA; abundance: NA
CDR3aa: CASSTPDGGGYTF; CDR3nt: TGTGCCAGTAGTACCCCAGACGGTGGTGGCTACACCTTC; j_gene: TRBJ1-2; len: 13; v_gene: TRBV19; d_gene: NA; abundance: NA
CDR3aa: CASGRGTGLGYEQYF; CDR3nt: TGTGCCAGCGGACGGGGAACGGGTCTCGGGTACGAGCAGTACTTC; j_gene: TRBJ2-7; len: 15; v_gene: TRBV6-5; d_gene: NA; abundance: NA
CDR3aa: CAWSWDRTDNQETQYF; CDR3nt: TGTGCCTGGAGTTGGGACCGGACAGATAACCAAGAGACCCAGTACTTC; j_gene: TRBJ2-5; len: 16; v_gene: TRBV30; d_gene: NA; abundance: once
CDR3aa: CASSVVGGRGDNEQFF; CDR3nt: TGTGCCAGCAGCGTAGTCGGGGGGCGCGGGGACAATGAGCAGTTCTTC; j_gene: TRBJ2-1; len: 16; v_gene: TRBV9; d_gene: NA; abundance: NA
CDR3aa: CASSVQGLETQYF; CDR3nt: TGTGCCAGCAGCGTACAGGGGCTGGAGACCCAGTACTTC; j_gene: TRBJ2-5; len: 13; v_gene: TRBV28; d_gene: TRBD1; abundance: once
CDR3aa: CSVDSGAGANVLTF; CDR3nt: TGCAGCGTTGACTCAGGGGCCGGGGCCAACGTCCTGACTTTC; j_gene: TRBJ2-6; len: 14; v_gene: TRBV29-1; d_gene: NA; abundance: NA
CDR3aa: CASSPQGTSETQYF; CDR3nt: TGTGCCAGCTCACCACAGGGGACCTCAGAGACCCAGTACTTC; j_gene: TRBJ2-5; len: 14; v_gene: TRBV18; d_gene: NA; abundance: NA
CDR3aa: CASSQVRRASTDTQYF; CDR3nt: TGCGCCAGCAGCCAAGTCCGGCGGGCTAGCACAGATACGCAGTATTTT; j_gene: TRBJ2-3; len: 16; v_gene: TRBV4-1; d_gene: NA; abundance: once
CDR3aa: CASSYLGDSSYNEQFF; CDR3nt: TGTGCCAGCAGTTACCTAGGGGACAGCTCCTACAATGAGCAGTTCTTC; j_gene: TRBJ2-1; len: 16; v_gene: TRBV6-5; d_gene: TRBD1; abundance: NA
CDR3aa: CASSLAQTAEETQYF; CDR3nt: TGTGCCAGCAGCTTAGCGCAAACAGCGGAAGAGACCCAGTACTTC; j_gene: TRBJ2-5; len: 15; v_gene: TRBV7-9; d_gene: NA; abundance: NA
CDR3aa: CASSGDIGGQYF; CDR3nt: TGTGCCAGCAGTGGGGACATCGGGGGGCAGTACTTC; j_gene: TRBJ2-7; len: 12; v_gene: TRBV2; d_gene: NA; abundance: once
CDR3aa: CAWSRWAGFEQYF; CDR3nt: TGTGCCTGGAGCCGATGGGCGGGCTTCGAGCAGTACTTC; j_gene: TRBJ2-7; len: 13; v_gene: TRBV30; d_gene: NA; abundance: NA
CDR3aa: CASSPETGFEYGYTF; CDR3nt: TGTGCCAGCTCACCAGAGACAGGGTTTGAATATGGCTACACCTTC; j_gene: TRBJ1-2; len: 15; v_gene: TRBV18; d_gene: TRBD1; abundance: NA
CDR3aa: CASSRGQGNSGNTIYF; CDR3nt: TGTGCCAGCAGCCGGGGACAGGGAAACTCTGGAAACACCATATATTTT; j_gene: TRBJ1-3; len: 16; v_gene: TRBV5-1; d_gene: TRBD1; abundance: NA
CDR3aa: CASSSRPGGTIYF; CDR3nt: TGTGCCAGCAGCTCCCGACCCGGTGGCACCATATATTTT; j_gene: TRBJ1-3; len: 13; v_gene: TRBV9; d_gene: NA; abundance: NA
CDR3aa: CASSPRQSSGNTIYF; CDR3nt: TGTGCCAGCAGCCCCCGACAGAGCTCTGGAAACACCATATATTTT; j_gene: TRBJ1-3; len: 15; v_gene: TRBV11-2; d_gene: NA; abundance: once
CDR3aa: CASSEAPTVGGYTF; CDR3nt: TGTGCCAGCAGTGAAGCCCCGACAGTAGGCGGCTACACCTTC; j_gene: TRBJ1-2; len: 14; v_gene: TRBV2; d_gene: NA; abundance: NA
CDR3aa: CAWSPPGQGVYEQYF; CDR3nt: TGTGCCTGGAGTCCACCGGGACAGGGGGTCTACGAGCAGTACTTC; j_gene: TRBJ2-7; len: 15; v_gene: TRBV30; d_gene: TRBD1; abundance: NA
CDR3aa: CASSLSSQYGYTF; CDR3nt: TGTGCCAGCAGCTTGAGCTCGCAGTATGGCTACACCTTC; j_gene: TRBJ1-2; len: 13; v_gene: TRBV5-6; d_gene: NA; abundance: NA
CDR3aa: CASSETANTEAFF; CDR3nt: TGTGCCAGCAGCGAGACAGCCAACACTGAAGCTTTCTTT; j_gene: TRBJ1-1; len: 13; v_gene: TRBV7-3; d_gene: NA; abundance: NA
CDR3aa: CASSQVRGGINGYTF; CDR3nt: TGTGCCAGCAGCCAAGTCCGAGGGGGGATTAATGGCTACACCTTC; j_gene: TRBJ1-2; len: 15; v_gene: TRBV3-1/TRBV3-2; d_gene: NA; abundance: NA
CDR3aa: CASSSTFYNEQFF; CDR3nt: TGTGCCAGCAGCTCAACATTCTACAATGAGCAGTTCTTC; j_gene: TRBJ2-1; len: 13; v_gene: TRBV7-3; d_gene: NA; abundance: NA
CDR3aa: CASSLGGGISQSYEQYF; CDR3nt: TGCGCCAGCAGCTTGGGTGGAGGGATCAGCCAGTCCTACGAGCAGTACTTC; j_gene: TRBJ2-7; len: 17; v_gene: TRBV5-1; d_gene: NA; abundance: once
CDR3aa: CASSRKTGADSPLHF; CDR3nt: TGTGCCAGCAGCCGTAAGACTGGGGCGGATTCACCCCTCCACTTT; j_gene: TRBJ1-6; len: 15; v_gene: TRBV27; d_gene: NA; abundance: NA
CDR3aa: CASSNGPEGTQYF; CDR3nt: TGTGCCAGCAGTAACGGACCCGAAGGTACGCAGTATTTT; j_gene: TRBJ2-3; len: 13; v_gene: TRBV6-4; d_gene: NA; abundance: NA
CDR3aa: CASSLQGVGAFF; CDR3nt: TGTGCCAGCAGTTTACAGGGGGTTGGAGCTTTCTTT; j_gene: TRBJ1-1; len: 12; v_gene: TRBV28; d_gene: TRBD1; abundance: once
CDR3aa: CASSVEDSGNTIYF; CDR3nt: TGTGCCAGCAGCGTTGAAGATTCTGGAAACACCATATATTTT; j_gene: TRBJ1-3; len: 14; v_gene: TRBV9; d_gene: NA; abundance: few
CDR3aa: CASSLAVGPGELFF; CDR3nt: TGTGCCAGCAGCTTAGCGGTGGGGCCCGGGGAGCTGTTTTTT; j_gene: TRBJ2-2; len: 14; v_gene: TRBV7-9; d_gene: NA; abundance: few